A selection of T cell receptor beta chains follows, all from one sample in a study of T-cell reconstitution after alpha-beta-depleted transplantation in children. TCRdb called the PCR reads again in MiXCR, with one record for every CDR3 protein. In the table there are almost 400,000 distinct CDR3 sequences, roughly 20% of which are singletons. The sample consisted of PBMCs from the stem cell graft donor, taken from the stem cell graft. The source is a human donor who donated a stem cell graft to a child with acute myeloid leukemia. CDR3s include the opening cysteine and the closing phenylalanine or tryptophan. The D gene is left open where the match is weak. For some rows the clone size is stated as once, few or many, or as a class when expanded; others skip it.

>TRBV29-1|many|TRBJ2-7|TRBD2
CSVEDRTSGGTYEQYF
TGCAGCGTTGAAGACCGGACTAGCGGAGGCACCTACGAGCAGTACTTC
>TRBV7-2|NA|TRBJ2-5|TRBD1
CASSVDRVETQYF
TGTGCCAGCAGCGTAGACAGGGTAGAGACCCAGTACTTC
>TRBV20-1|many|TRBJ2-7|NA
CSARDSYNTPYEQYF
TGCAGTGCTAGAGATTCCTATAACACTCCCTACGAGCAGTACTTC
>TRBV28|NA|TRBJ2-2|TRBD1
CASSLGGQGGTGELFF
TGTGCCAGCAGTTTAGGAGGACAGGGCGGCACCGGGGAGCTGTTTTTT
>TRBV29-1|many|TRBJ1-1|TRBD1
CSAATGGQTEAFF
TGCAGCGCTGCGACAGGGGGCCAGACTGAAGCTTTCTTT
>TRBV6-1|many|TRBJ2-3|TRBD1
CASSEGQATDTQYF
TGTGCCAGCAGTGAGGGACAGGCCACAGATACGCAGTATTTT
>TRBV4-3|NA|TRBJ2-1|NA
CASSQDGHSSYNEQFF
TGCGCCAGCAGCCAAGACGGTCATAGCTCCTACAATGAGCAGTTCTTC
>TRBV20-1|NA|TRBJ2-5|TRBD2
CSARGWLAGETQYF
TGCAGTGCTAGAGGCTGGCTAGCGGGAGAGACCCAGTACTTC
>TRBV12-3/TRBV12-4|NA|TRBJ2-1|NA
CASSFWSLYNEQFF
TGTGCCAGCAGTTTTTGGTCTCTCTACAATGAGCAGTTCTTC
>TRBV5-1|NA|TRBJ2-1|TRBD1
CASSSRDRGVNEQFF
TGCGCCAGCAGCAGCCGGGACAGGGGAGTGAATGAGCAGTTCTTC
>TRBV29-1|few|TRBJ2-2|NA
CSVLSPKNTGELFF
TGCAGCGTTCTAAGCCCGAAGAACACCGGGGAGCTGTTTTTT
>TRBV27|NA|TRBJ2-5|NA
CASSLSRAETQYF
TGTGCCAGCAGTTTATCGAGGGCGGAGACCCAGTACTTC
>TRBV7-2|few|TRBJ1-1|NA
CASLRRSDTEAFF
TGTGCCAGTCTACGTAGGAGCGACACTGAAGCTTTCTTT
>TRBV27|few|TRBJ1-2|NA
CASSLPGEGYTF
TGTGCCAGCAGTCTCCCAGGGGAAGGCTACACCTTC
>TRBV15|NA|TRBJ2-5|TRBD2
CATSRVGPSGMGETQYF
TGTGCCACCAGCAGAGTCGGGCCTAGCGGTATGGGGGAGACCCAGTACTTC
>TRBV5-1|NA|TRBJ2-7|TRBD2
CASSTHVGETGTKYYEQYF
TGCGCCAGCAGCACCCACGTGGGGGAGACCGGGACTAAGTACTACGAGCAGTACTTC
>TRBV4-3|NA|TRBJ2-2|NA
CASSPKTSWGTGELFF
TGCGCCAGCAGCCCAAAAACTAGTTGGGGCACCGGGGAGCTGTTTTTT
>TRBV20-1|few|TRBJ2-7|TRBD1
CSALGQSFSYEQYF
TGCAGTGCCCTGGGACAGTCGTTCTCCTACGAGCAGTACTTC
>TRBV7-9|few|TRBJ1-5|NA
CASSQQVDQPQHF
TGTGCCAGCAGCCAACAGGTGGATCAGCCCCAGCATTTT
>TRBV12-3/TRBV12-4|few|TRBJ1-4|NA
CASSFRIPGRGNEKLFF
TGTGCCAGCAGTTTCAGAATTCCGGGACGGGGGAATGAAAAACTGTTTTTT
>TRBV5-1|few|TRBJ2-7|TRBD1
CASSEAGGAYEQYF
TGCGCCAGCAGCGAAGCAGGGGGTGCGTACGAGCAGTACTTC
>TRBV20-1|few|TRBJ2-7|NA
CSARDGSVFELLLHYEQYF
TGCAGTGCTAGAGATGGGTCTGTCTTCGAGCTTCTACTACACTACGAGCAGTACTTC
>TRBV12-3/TRBV12-4|few|TRBJ2-2|TRBD1
CASRSLGQLYYTGELFF
TGTGCCAGCCGGTCCCTGGGACAGCTCTACTACACCGGGGAGCTGTTTTTT
>TRBV7-9|many|TRBJ2-1|TRBD2
CASSSGDYGEQFF
TGTGCCAGCAGCTCGGGGGACTATGGTGAGCAGTTCTTC
>TRBV12-3/TRBV12-4|many|TRBJ2-7|TRBD1
CASSPRTGTVRAEYF
TGTGCCAGCAGTCCGCGCACCGGGACAGTTAGGGCCGAGTACTTC
>TRBV18|many|TRBJ1-2|NA
CASSSDYGYTF
TGTGCCAGCTCGTCAGACTATGGCTACACCTTC
>TRBV29-1|NA|TRBJ2-7|TRBD2
CSVKRVSGSYEQYF
TGCAGCGTCAAAAGGGTTAGCGGGAGTTACGAGCAGTACTTC
>TRBV7-9|few|TRBJ2-5|NA
CASSPQVETQYF
TGTGCCAGCAGCCCCCAGGTGGAGACCCAGTACTTC
>TRBV28|few|TRBJ1-4|NA
CASSSPGMDEKLFF
TGTGCCAGCAGTTCACCGGGAATGGACGAAAAACTGTTTTTT
>TRBV12-3/TRBV12-4|NA|TRBJ1-1|NA
CASSLRVGNTEAFF
TGTGCCAGCAGTTTGCGGGTAGGGAACACTGAAGCTTTCTTT
>TRBV7-3|few|TRBJ2-1|NA
CASSSFPSSYNEQFF
TGTGCCAGCAGCTCGTTTCCAAGCTCCTACAATGAGCAGTTCTTC
>TRBV12-3/TRBV12-4|NA|TRBJ1-3|NA
CASSPGQTGNTIYF
TGTGCCAGCAGCCCGGGACAAACTGGAAACACCATATATTTT
>TRBV12-3/TRBV12-4|NA|TRBJ1-6|TRBD1
CASSLGSPGQGLASPLHF
TGTGCCAGCAGCCTAGGTTCTCCGGGACAGGGTTTGGCTTCACCCCTCCACTTT
>TRBV20-1|few|TRBJ2-1|NA
CSAGTPPRGEQFF
TGCAGTGCCGGGACACCGCCAAGGGGTGAGCAGTTCTTC
>TRBV4-1|few|TRBJ2-1|NA
CASSQVEGQVNEQFF
TGCGCCAGCAGCCAGGTGGAAGGGCAGGTCAATGAGCAGTTCTTC
>TRBV27|few|TRBJ2-1|NA
CASSLQRVNEQFF
TGTGCCAGCAGTCTACAACGGGTCAATGAGCAGTTCTTC
>TRBV12-3/TRBV12-4|many|TRBJ2-7|NA
CASSRTSPEQYF
TGTGCCAGCAGTCGAACTAGTCCCGAGCAGTACTTC
>TRBV5-1|NA|TRBJ1-5|NA
CASSFAAGQPQHF
TGCGCCAGCAGCTTCGCGGCGGGGCAGCCCCAGCATTTT
>TRBV2|NA|TRBJ2-1|TRBD2
CAAYASGRMLGQFF
TGTGCCGCCTATGCTAGCGGACGGATGTTAGGGCAGTTCTTC
>TRBV12-3/TRBV12-4|many|TRBJ1-2|NA
CASSFDQGYGYTF
TGTGCCAGCAGTTTTGATCAAGGCTATGGCTACACCTTC
>TRBV7-2|many|TRBJ2-5|TRBD1
CASSSRTGDQETQYF
TGTGCCAGCAGCTCAAGGACAGGGGACCAAGAGACCCAGTACTTC
>TRBV27|few|TRBJ2-7|NA
CASSPLEGAFFSYEQYF
TGTGCCAGCAGTCCTCTCGAAGGGGCTTTTTTCTCCTACGAGCAGTACTTC
>TRBV18|NA|TRBJ1-1|NA
CASSPPWGNTEAFF
TGTGCCAGCTCACCACCGTGGGGGAACACTGAAGCTTTCTTT
>TRBV9|few|TRBJ2-7|NA
CARRVNRGEQYF
TGTGCCAGGAGAGTTAACAGAGGCGAGCAGTACTTC
>TRBV20-1|NA|TRBJ2-1|NA
CSASLAGSASYEQFF
TGCAGTGCTAGTCTTGCGGGGAGTGCTAGTTATGAGCAGTTCTTC